This T cell receptor beta chain was recorded in a study of blood T cell repertoires in COVID-19. Looking at the study overall: Samples of COVID-19 (acute and convalescent) were obtained from the United States, Italy and Spain. From T cells, B-cell-depleted T cells, or PBMCs came the material, which was cDNA or gDNA.

This clone came up once. In the source study's methods: Reference gene primers were amplified, and this amplification served to estimate nucleated cell counts. TCRdb's copy holds only in-frame clones and misses some; the assay was immunoSEQ multiplex PCR. V, J and clone size are taken as reported in that table, and D and trimming were inferred from the DNA itself. The profile shows 110,000 or so clones, over 65% of them singletons. J gave up 6 bases and V 6 bases, and 9 bases lay outside the gene matches. The CDR3 loop spans 14 amino acids. CDR1 SEHNR and CDR2 FQNEAQ come from the germline V gene (reference sequence).

This sequence originates from a middle-aged woman with acute or convalescent COVID-19. The sequencing sample was made of peripheral blood. The chain employs TRBV7-9 and TRBJ2-7; 9 bases line up with TRBD1. CDR3 amino acids: CASSPGQGWSEQYF. CDR3 coding DNA: TGTGCCAGCAGTCCAGGACAGGGGTGGTCCGAGCAGTACTTC.